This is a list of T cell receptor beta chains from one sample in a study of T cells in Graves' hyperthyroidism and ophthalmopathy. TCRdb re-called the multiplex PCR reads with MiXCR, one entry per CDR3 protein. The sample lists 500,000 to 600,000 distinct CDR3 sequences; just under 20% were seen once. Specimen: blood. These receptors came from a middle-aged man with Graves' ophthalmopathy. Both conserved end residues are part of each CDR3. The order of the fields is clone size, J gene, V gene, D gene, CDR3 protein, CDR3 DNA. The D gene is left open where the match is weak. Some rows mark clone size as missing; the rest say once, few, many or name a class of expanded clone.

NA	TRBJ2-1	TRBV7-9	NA	CASSLDAKAGEQFF	TGTGCCAGCAGCTTAGATGCGAAAGCGGGCGAGCAGTTCTTC
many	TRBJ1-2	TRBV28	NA	CASSLRRVITTNYGYTF	TGTGCCAGCAGTTTAAGAAGGGTGATCACTACTAACTATGGCTACACCTTC
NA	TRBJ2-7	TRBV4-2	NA	CASSQAGGTGSEQYF	TGTGCCAGCAGCCAAGCGGGCGGGACGGGTAGCGAGCAGTACTTC
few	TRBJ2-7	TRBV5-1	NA	CASSPLSGSYEQYF	TGCGCCAGCAGCCCCCTTTCGGGCTCCTACGAGCAGTACTTC
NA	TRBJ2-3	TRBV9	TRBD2	CASSLRGVATDTQYF	TGTGCCAGCAGCCTACGGGGGGTTGCCACAGATACGCAGTATTTT
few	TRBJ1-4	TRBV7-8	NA	CASSADVRNEKLFF	TGTGCCAGCAGCGCGGATGTCCGTAATGAAAAACTGTTTTTT
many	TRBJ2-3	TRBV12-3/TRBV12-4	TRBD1	CASSPRGSTVADTQYF	TGTGCCAGCAGCCCCAGGGGGTCCACCGTCGCAGATACGCAGTATTTT
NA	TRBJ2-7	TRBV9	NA	CASSVQSGDEQYF	TGTGCCAGCAGCGTACAGTCGGGTGACGAGCAGTACTTC
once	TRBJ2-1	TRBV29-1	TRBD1	CSVPDRVDPYNGQFF	TGCAGCGTTCCGGACAGGGTAGACCCCTACAATGGGCAGTTCTTC
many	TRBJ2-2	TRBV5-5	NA	CASSHRDGNTGELFF	TGTGCCAGCAGCCATCGGGACGGGAACACCGGGGAGCTGTTTTTT
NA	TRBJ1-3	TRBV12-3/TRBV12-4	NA	CASSLRGGSSGNTIYF	TGTGCCAGCAGTTTGCGCGGGGGGTCCTCTGGAAACACCATATATTTT
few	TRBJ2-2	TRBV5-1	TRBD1	CASSPGQATNTGELFF	TGCGCCAGCAGCCCGGGACAGGCGACGAACACCGGGGAGCTGTTTTTT
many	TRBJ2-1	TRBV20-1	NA	CSARDRRQGGNEQFF	TGCAGTGCTAGAGATAGGAGACAGGGAGGGAATGAGCAGTTCTTC
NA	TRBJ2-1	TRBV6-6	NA	CASSYSKGDEQFF	TGTGCCAGCAGTTACTCGAAGGGGGATGAGCAGTTCTTC
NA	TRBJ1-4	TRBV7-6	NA	CASSPRRDNYYEKLFF	TGTGCCAGCAGCCCCCGCCGGGACAACTATTATGAAAAACTGTTTTTT
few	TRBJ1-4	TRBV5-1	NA	CASSSFSNEKLFF	TGCGCCAGCAGCTCCTTTAGTAATGAAAAACTGTTTTTT
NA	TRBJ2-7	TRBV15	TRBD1	CATSRGQGDSYEQYF	TGTGCCACCAGCAGAGGCCAGGGGGACTCCTACGAGCAGTACTTC
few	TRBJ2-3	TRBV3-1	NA	CASSPRQLFTDTQYF	TGTGCCAGCAGCCCCCGACAGTTATTCACAGATACGCAGTATTTT
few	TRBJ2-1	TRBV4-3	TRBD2	CASSQESGSGSTSYNEQFF	TGCGCCAGCAGCCAAGAGAGTGGTAGCGGGAGTACATCCTACAATGAGCAGTTCTTC
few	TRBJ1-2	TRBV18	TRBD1	CASSNNRGRVYGYTF	TGTGCCAGCTCAAATAACAGGGGAAGAGTTTATGGCTACACCTTC
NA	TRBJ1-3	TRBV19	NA	CASSIAGSGNTIYF	TGTGCCAGTAGTATCGCGGGGTCTGGAAACACCATATATTTT
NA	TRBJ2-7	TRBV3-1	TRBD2	CASSRPGLAGEQYF	TGTGCCAGCAGCCGCCCGGGACTAGCGGGAGAGCAGTACTTC
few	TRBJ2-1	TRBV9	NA	CASSVGPDLLNEQFF	TGTGCCAGCAGCGTAGGACCAGATCTGCTTAATGAGCAGTTCTTC
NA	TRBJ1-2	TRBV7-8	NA	CASSSPVVARQRGYTF	TGTGCCAGCAGCTCTCCCGTGGTAGCACGACAACGGGGCTACACCTTC